This T cell receptor (beta chain) derives from a study of blood T cell repertoires in COVID-19. Study details: Whether acute or convalescent, the COVID-19 samples came from the United States, Italy and Spain. T cells, B-cell-depleted T cells, or PBMCs supplied cDNA or gDNA.

The CDR3 consists of 14 residues. Trimming left V 2 bases short and J 3 bases short, with 10 bases between. Germline CDR1 and CDR2: MNHNS and SASEGT. Per the original data handling: Amplification from reference gene primers served as the basis for estimated nucleated cell counts. Generated by immunoSEQ multiplex PCR, the TCRdb table keeps only in-frame clones and is missing some. That table gives V, J and clone size, and the DNA gave D and trimming. The sample holds about 78,000 clones, almost 90% seen once. V usage is TRBV6-1 and J usage is TRBJ1-1; possibly TRBD1 for D (6 bases). What was sequenced was peripheral blood. This clonotype was obtained from a woman of 80 years or more with active or convalescent COVID-19. The CDR3, as DNA: TGTGCCAGCAGTGAACAGGGGTCGTACACTGAAGCTTTCTTT. As protein: CASSEQGSYTEAFF.